The subject of this entry is one TCR beta chain. The antigen is not known. This specimen comes from a study of memory B cells and T cells in multiple sclerosis. Study-wide results and caveats: Clone-set sizes differed between compartments, so shared clonotype counts needed normalization.

Only in-frame clones appear in the TCRdb table, and some are missing; sequencing was by immunoSEQ multiplex PCR. The table has 250 to 350 clones, around nine tenths seen once; the top ten hold roughly 24%. CFSE-dim autoproliferating and CFSE-high non-proliferating T cells from unstimulated culture were sequenced separately. Replicate wells were pooled after more than 6 days of stimulus-free culture of about 47 million CFSE-labeled PBMCs. Without exogenous stimuli, 0.45 to 0.55 uM CFSE-labeled PBMCs were cultured serum-free. The CDR3 is made up of 14 amino acids. CDR1 SGHAT and CDR2 FQNNGV come from the germline V gene. V lost 0 bases and J lost 7, with 12 bases in between.

Sequencing input: PBMCs from blood kept in culture. The genes are TRBV11-2 and TRBJ1-2; D is perhaps TRBD1 (5 bases). The sequence was obtained from a human donor with multiple sclerosis. CDR3 DNA: TGTGCCAGCAGCTTAGAATCAGGAGGGGTTGGCTACACCTTC. It is translated as CASSLESGGVGYTF.